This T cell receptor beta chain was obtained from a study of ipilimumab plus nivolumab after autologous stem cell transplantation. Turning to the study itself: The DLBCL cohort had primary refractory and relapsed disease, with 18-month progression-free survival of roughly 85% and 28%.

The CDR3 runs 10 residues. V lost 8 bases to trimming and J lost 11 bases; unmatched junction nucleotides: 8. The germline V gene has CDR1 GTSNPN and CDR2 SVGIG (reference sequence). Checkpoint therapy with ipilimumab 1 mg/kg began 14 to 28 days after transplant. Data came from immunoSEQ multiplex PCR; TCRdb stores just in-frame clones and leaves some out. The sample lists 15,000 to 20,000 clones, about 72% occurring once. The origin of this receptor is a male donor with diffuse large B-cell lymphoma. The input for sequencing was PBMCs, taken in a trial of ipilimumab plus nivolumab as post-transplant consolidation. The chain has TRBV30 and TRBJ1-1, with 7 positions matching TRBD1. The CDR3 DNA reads TGTGCCCTGAACAAGGGGGCGGCTTTCTTT. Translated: CALNKGAAFF. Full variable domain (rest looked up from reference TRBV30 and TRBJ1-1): SQTIHQWPATLVQPVGSPLSLECTVEGTSNPNLYWYRQAAGRGLQLLFYSVGIGQISSEVPQNLSASRPQDRQFILSSKKLLLSDSGFYLCALNKGAAFFGQGTRLTVV.